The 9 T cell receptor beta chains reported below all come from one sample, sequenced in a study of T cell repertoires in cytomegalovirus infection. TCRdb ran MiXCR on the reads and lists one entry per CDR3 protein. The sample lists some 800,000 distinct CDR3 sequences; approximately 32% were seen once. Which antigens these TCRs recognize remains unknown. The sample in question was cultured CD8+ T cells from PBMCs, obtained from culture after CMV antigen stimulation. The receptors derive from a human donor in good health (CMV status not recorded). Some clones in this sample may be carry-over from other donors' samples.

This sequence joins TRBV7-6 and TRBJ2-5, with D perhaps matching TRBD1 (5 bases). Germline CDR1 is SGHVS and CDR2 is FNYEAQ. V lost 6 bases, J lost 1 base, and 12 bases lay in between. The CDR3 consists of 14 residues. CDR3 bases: TGTGCCAGCAGTGCACAGGTATCCCAAGAGACCCAGTACTTC. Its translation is CASSAQVSQETQYF.

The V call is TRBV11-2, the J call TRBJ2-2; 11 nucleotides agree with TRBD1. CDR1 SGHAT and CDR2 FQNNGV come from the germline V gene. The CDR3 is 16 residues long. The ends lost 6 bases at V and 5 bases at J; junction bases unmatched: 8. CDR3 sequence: CASRFTGTGGTGELFF. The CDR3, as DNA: TGTGCCAGCAGGTTTACCGGGACAGGGGGAACCGGGGAGCTGTTTTTT.

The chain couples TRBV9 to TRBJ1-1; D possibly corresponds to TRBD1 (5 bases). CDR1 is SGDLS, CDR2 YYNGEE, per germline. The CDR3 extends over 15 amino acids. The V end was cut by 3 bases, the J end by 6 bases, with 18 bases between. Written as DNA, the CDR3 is TGTGCCAGCAGCGGATTGAGTGAGGGGAAACCTGAAGCTTTCTTT. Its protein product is CASSGLSEGKPEAFF.

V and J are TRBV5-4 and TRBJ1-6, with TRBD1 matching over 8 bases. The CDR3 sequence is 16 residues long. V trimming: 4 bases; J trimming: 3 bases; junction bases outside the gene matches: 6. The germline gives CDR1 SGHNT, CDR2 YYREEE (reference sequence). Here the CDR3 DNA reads TGTGCCAGCAGCGCCGGACAGGGATACTATAATTCACCCCTCCACTTT. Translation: CASSAGQGYYNSPLHF.

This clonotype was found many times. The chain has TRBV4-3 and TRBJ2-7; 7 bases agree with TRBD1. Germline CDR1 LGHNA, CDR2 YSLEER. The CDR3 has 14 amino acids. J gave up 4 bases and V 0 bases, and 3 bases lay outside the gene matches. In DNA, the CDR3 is TGCGCCAGCAGCCAAGACAGGGGGTATTACGAGCAGTACGTC. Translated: CASSQDRGYYEQYV.

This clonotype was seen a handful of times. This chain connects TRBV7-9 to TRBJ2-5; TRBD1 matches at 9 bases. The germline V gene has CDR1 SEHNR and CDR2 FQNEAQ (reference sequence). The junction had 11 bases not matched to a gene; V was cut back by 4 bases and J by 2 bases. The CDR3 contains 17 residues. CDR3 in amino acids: CASSYRYRTGEQETQYF. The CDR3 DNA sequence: TGTGCCAGCAGCTATCGCTATCGGACAGGGGAGCAAGAGACCCAGTACTTC.

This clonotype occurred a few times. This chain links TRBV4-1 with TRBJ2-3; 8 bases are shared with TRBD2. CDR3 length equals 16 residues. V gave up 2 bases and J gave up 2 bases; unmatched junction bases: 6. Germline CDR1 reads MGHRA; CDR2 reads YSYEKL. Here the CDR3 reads CASSQSLAGYTDTQYF. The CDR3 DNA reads TGCGCCAGCAGCCAAAGCCTAGCGGGTTACACAGATACGCAGTATTTT.

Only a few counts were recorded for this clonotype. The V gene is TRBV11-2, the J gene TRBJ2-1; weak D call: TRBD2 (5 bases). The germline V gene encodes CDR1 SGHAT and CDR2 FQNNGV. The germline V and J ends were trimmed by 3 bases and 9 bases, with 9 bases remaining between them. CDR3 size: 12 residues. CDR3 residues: CASSFTSGEQFF. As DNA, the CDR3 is TGTGCCAGCAGCTTTACCAGCGGTGAGCAGTTCTTC.

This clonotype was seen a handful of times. The CDR3 sequence: CASTVGSTEAFF. The DNA of the CDR3 is TGTGCCAGCACCGTCGGAAGCACTGAAGCTTTCTTT. The chain joins TRBV12-3 or TRBV12-4 to TRBJ1-1, with D unclear. V was clipped by 7 bases and J by 4 bases, with 10 bases between them. This CDR3 spans 12 amino acids.